What follows are 25 T cell receptor beta chains derived from one specimen sequenced in a study of shared clonotypes between healthy human individuals. Assay: immunoSEQ multiplex PCR; the TCRdb copy retains only in-frame clones and omits some. The data show about 92,000 clones, approximately 75% seen once. The specimen was memory CD8+ T cells sorted from blood. Subset meaning: CD45RO+ cells pooled with CCR7-negative TemRA cells. The receptors here all came from a man aged 30 to 39 in good health.

This clone was seen a few times. The rearrangement links TRBV7-2 to TRBJ2-7; no clear D gene. Germline CDR1 reads SGHTA; CDR2 reads FQGNSA. With 1 base removed from V and 2 bases from J, the gap between germline ends came to 9 bases. CDR3 size: 14 residues. CDR3 residues: CASSLEQWAYEQYF. DNA for the CDR3: TGTGCCAGCAGCTTAGAGCAGTGGGCCTACGAGCAGTACTTC.

Concerning this clone: A far larger clone is only one base removed, so a read error is likely. The V and J genes are TRBV2 and TRBJ2-1; D gene ambiguous. Trimming took off 5 bases at V and 4 bases at J, with 3 bases between the two ends. The CDR3 runs 11 residues. Germline loops: CDR1 SNHLY, CDR2 FYNNEI. The CDR3 loop reads CASSPYNEQFF. CDR3 coding DNA: TGTGCCAGCAGTCCTTACAATGAGCAGTTCTTC.

J is TRBJ2-7 and V is TRBV7-9; weak D call: TRBD1 (6 bases). The CDR3 is 14 amino acids. V was pared by 2 bases and J by 6 bases, with 14 bases between. Germline values: CDR1 SEHNR, CDR2 FQNEAQ (reference sequence). CDR3 amino acids: CASSLKDRTVEQYF. Written as DNA, the CDR3 is TGTGCCAGCAGCTTAAAGGACAGAACCGTCGAGCAGTACTTC.

Only a few counts were recorded for this clone. The V call is TRBV2, the J call TRBJ2-7; D unclear. Trimming left V 7 bases short and J 4 bases short, with 17 bases between. CDR3 size: 14 residues. In germline, CDR1 is SNHLY, CDR2 FYNNEI. The CDR3 DNA is TGTGCCAGCAATCGCGACGTCGATCGATACGAGCAGTACTTC. Its protein is CASNRDVDRYEQYF. The full variable domain, with the rest looked up from reference TRBV2 and TRBJ2-7, is EPEVTQTPSHQVTQMGQEVILRCVPISNHLYFYWYRQILGQKVEFLVSFYNNEISEKSEIFDDQFSVERPDGSNFTLKIRSTKLEDSAMYFCASNRDVDRYEQYFGPGTRLTVT.

In its sample, this clone was seen many times. V gene TRBV5-6 combines with J gene TRBJ1-2, with D possibly TRBD1 on 5 matching bases. The CDR3 totals 14 residues. Between the trimmed V and J ends, which lost 0 bases and 3 bases, there was a span of 9 bases. Germline loops: CDR1 SGHDT, CDR2 YYEEEE. DNA for the CDR3: TGTGCCAGCAGCTTGGTTGAAGGGGACTATGGCTACACCTTC. This encodes CASSLVEGDYGYTF. Complete variable domain (other parts from reference TRBV5-6 and TRBJ1-2): DAGVTQSPTHLIKTRGQQVTLRCSPKSGHDTVSWYQQALGQGPQFIFQYYEEEERQRGNFPDRFSGHQFPNYSSELNVNALLLGDSALYLCASSLVEGDYGYTFGSGTRLTVV.

For this clone: A junction boundary mismatches the germline segment, possibly from a read error. The chain couples TRBV30 to TRBJ2-5; TRBD1 or TRBD2 may be the D gene (5 bases each). The CDR3 consists of 13 residues. From germline, CDR1 is GTSNPN and CDR2 SVGIG (reference sequence). CDR3 loop: CAWETSGTETRYF. CDR3 DNA: TGTGCCTGGGAAACTTCAGGGACGGAGACCCGGTACTTC.

The rearrangement links TRBV7-2 to TRBJ2-3, with D maybe TRBD1 (5 bases). V gave up 6 bases and J gave up 0 bases, with 10 bases separating them. Germline V gives CDR1 SGHTA, CDR2 FQGNSA. The CDR3 has 14 residues. This chain's CDR3 is CASRWGGSTDTQYF. CDR3 sequence (DNA): TGTGCCAGCAGGTGGGGCGGAAGCACAGATACGCAGTATTTT. Combining the CDR3 with reference TRBV7-2 and TRBJ2-3 gives the whole variable domain GAGVSQSPSNKVTEKGKDVELRCDPISGHTALYWYRQSLGQGLEFLIYFQGNSAPDKSGLPSDRFSAERTGGSVSTLTIQRTQQEDSAVYLCASRWGGSTDTQYFGPGTRLTVL.

This clone came up a few times. V gene TRBV27 combines with J gene TRBJ2-1, with TRBD2 matching 13 bases. The length of the CDR3 is 19 residues. CDR1 is MNHEY and CDR2 is SMNVEV in the germline V gene (reference sequence). The ends lost 3 bases at V and 2 bases at J; junction bases unmatched: 10. The chain's CDR3 is CASSLRIPGLAGTYNEQFF. Written as DNA, the CDR3 is TGTGCCAGCAGTTTGCGAATCCCGGGACTAGCGGGAACCTACAATGAGCAGTTCTTC.

CDR3 sequence (DNA): TGTGCCAGCAGCTTAGGAGGGCCCGCCGGTGAGCAGTTCTTC. Translating it yields CASSLGGPAGEQFF. This chain joins TRBV7-2 and TRBJ2-1; a weak D match, TRBD2 (5 bases). Deletions cut 1 base from V and 9 bases from J, with 13 bases between. The CDR3 extends over 14 amino acids. Germline V gene sequence: CDR1 SGHTA, CDR2 FQGNSA.

The chain has TRBV7-2 and TRBJ2-1; TRBD2 is a possible D gene (6 bases). Trimming cost V 4 bases and J 2 bases, with 12 bases left between them. The CDR3 is 15 residues long. CDR1 and CDR2 from the germline V gene are SGHTA and FQGNSA. The CDR3 protein is CASSSAPGAYNEQFF. CDR3 DNA sequence: TGTGCCAGCAGCTCAGCACCGGGGGCCTACAATGAGCAGTTCTTC.

V gene TRBV13 combines with J gene TRBJ2-7; 7 nucleotides agree with TRBD1. The V segment lost 0 bases and the J segment 9 bases; nucleotides outside the gene matches: 11. This CDR3 region has 15 residues. Germline V gene data show CDR1 as PRHDT and CDR2 as FYEKMQ (reference sequence). The CDR3 spells CASSLGDRDLRGQYF. CDR3 nucleotide sequence: TGTGCCAGCAGCTTAGGCGACAGGGATCTTCGCGGGCAGTACTTC.

A single count supports this clone. For the CDR3, the DNA is TGTGCCAGCAGCTTTAGTACATGGTCGGGTGCGGACTCCCAGCCCCAGCATTTT. Its translation is CASSFSTWSGADSQPQHF. The chain links TRBV5-4 to TRBJ1-5; D is uncertain. This CDR3 comprises 18 residues. Trimming left V 2 bases short and J 7 bases short, with 25 bases between. CDR1 is SGHNT and CDR2 is YYREEE in the germline V gene (reference sequence).

The chain recombines TRBV7-9 with TRBJ1-2; 9 bases are a match to TRBD1. CDR1 is SEHNR and CDR2 is FQNEAQ in the germline V gene (reference sequence). The CDR3 runs to 14 residues. After removal of 5 bases from V and 6 bases from J, the junction contained 7 bases not matched to a gene. The CDR3 DNA reads as TGTGCCAGCAGCGGCGGGGACAGGGCGGATGGCTACACCTTC. As protein: CASSGGDRADGYTF.

The chain combines TRBV7-8 with TRBJ2-5, with 9 bases lining up with TRBD1. Germline assignment: CDR1 SGHVS and CDR2 FQNEAQ. The CDR3 is made up of 16 amino acids. The V and J ends lost 4 bases and 7 bases, in that order; junction bases with no gene match: 13. For the CDR3, the DNA is TGTGCCAGCAGCTCTCGCCCGGGACAGGGCATGACGACCCAGTACTTC. Its protein is CASSSRPGQGMTTQYF.

The V call is TRBV4-3, the J call TRBJ1-3, with 10 bases identical to TRBD1. The CDR3 length is 15 residues. J gave up 6 bases and V 5 bases, and 7 bases lay outside the gene matches. Germline values: CDR1 LGHNA, CDR2 YSLEER. The CDR3 DNA reads as TGCGCCAGCAGCTCTGGACAGGGGGTTTCAAACACCATATATTTT. Translation: CASSSGQGVSNTIYF.

This chain links TRBV6-1 with TRBJ2-7, with D hard to call. The CDR3 is made up of 15 amino acids. CDR1 and CDR2 from the germline V gene are MNHNS and SASEGT. Trimming cost V 3 bases and J 1 base, with 13 bases left between them. CDR3 in amino acids: CASSDVAGSSYEQYF. CDR3 bases: TGTGCCAGCAGTGACGTGGCAGGCTCGTCCTACGAGCAGTACTTC.

The chain joins TRBV7-9 to TRBJ2-1; D unclear. V was cut by 8 bases and J by 3 bases, with 11 bases left in between. This CDR3 region has 13 residues. CDR1 is SEHNR and CDR2 is FQNEAQ in the germline V gene (reference sequence). The CDR3 here is CASLLDLYNEQFF. The DNA for the CDR3 is TGTGCCAGCCTACTGGACCTCTACAATGAGCAGTTCTTC.

The chain is built from TRBV29-1 and TRBJ2-3; TRBD2 matches at 8 bases. There are 13 residues in the CDR3. V shed 6 bases and J 2 bases; nucleotides not matched to a gene: 4. Germline CDR1 reads SQVTM; CDR2 reads ANQGSEA. CDR3 amino acids: CSVKLADTDTQYF. Here the CDR3 DNA reads TGCAGCGTGAAACTAGCGGACACAGATACGCAGTATTTT.

The chain combines TRBV2 with TRBJ2-7, with a tentative D call TRBD1 (5 bases). The germline gives CDR1 SNHLY, CDR2 FYNNEI. V shed 5 bases and J shed 6 bases, with 14 bases lying between them. The length of the CDR3 is 13 residues. CDR3 protein: CASSPRGFGEQYF. DNA of the CDR3: TGTGCCAGCAGTCCTAGGGGTTTCGGCGAGCAGTACTTC.

The rearrangement joins TRBV7-9 to TRBJ1-2; TRBD1 is a possible D gene (5 bases). CDR1 SEHNR and CDR2 FQNEAQ come from the germline V gene (reference sequence). This CDR3 spans 14 amino acids. Trimming took off 3 bases at V and 0 bases at J, with 8 bases between the two ends. In DNA form, the CDR3 reads TGTGCCAGCAGCTTTGGGACTTCTAACTATGGCTACACCTTC. It yields the protein CASSFGTSNYGYTF.

The chain combines TRBV28 with TRBJ2-3; 7 positions agree with TRBD1. After removal of 8 bases from V and 4 bases from J, the junction contained 12 bases not matched to a gene. Germline CDR1 MDHEN, CDR2 SYDVKM. CDR3 size: 15 residues. CDR3 DNA: TGTGCCAGCTCTCGGGACAGTTCGAAGGCAGATACGCAGTATTTT. It is translated as CASSRDSSKADTQYF. Combining the CDR3 with reference TRBV28 and TRBJ2-3 gives the whole variable domain DVKVTQSSRYLVKRTGEKVFLECVQDMDHENMFWYRQDPGLGLRLIYFSYDVKMKEKGDIPEGYSVSREKKERFSLILESASTNQTSMYLCASSRDSSKADTQYFGPGTRLTVL.

This chain uses TRBV6-5 with TRBJ2-7, with 7 bases fitting TRBD2. V was pared by 0 bases and J by 3 bases, with 5 bases of the junction left unmatched. Germline V gives CDR1 MNHEY, CDR2 SVGAGI. The CDR3 has 15 residues. CDR3 sequence reads: CASSYSVQRDYEQYF. In DNA form, the CDR3 reads TGTGCCAGCAGTTACTCAGTCCAGCGGGACTACGAGCAGTACTTC.

The gene calls are TRBV5-6 and TRBJ2-2, with D possibly TRBD1 on 5 matching bases. The ends were cut back, 2 bases at V and 4 bases at J, with 6 bases in the middle. The CDR3 has 13 amino acids. The germline V gene encodes CDR1 SGHDT and CDR2 YYEEEE. CDR3 loop: CASSFGATGELFF. The CDR3 DNA is TGTGCCAGCAGCTTTGGGGCCACCGGGGAGCTGTTTTTT.

The chain combines TRBV19 with TRBJ2-1; 8 bases fit TRBD2. Trimming at V came to 6 bases and at J to 10 bases, leaving 8 bases not matched to a gene. Germline V gene sequence: CDR1 LNHDA, CDR2 SQIVND (reference sequence). CDR3 length: 13 amino acids. The CDR3 here is CASSGRASGEQFF. The CDR3 bases are TGTGCCAGTAGCGGGAGGGCCAGTGGGGAGCAGTTCTTC.

This clone appeared once. The CDR3 reads CASSDRRWTNEQFF. The CDR3 DNA follows: TGTGCCAGCTCGGACAGGCGGTGGACAAATGAGCAGTTCTTC. The rearrangement joins TRBV18 to TRBJ2-1; 7 bases agree with TRBD1. V gave up 6 bases and J gave up 7 bases; unmatched junction bases: 9. The V gene's germline CDR1 is KGHSH and CDR2 LQKENI. The CDR3 contains 14 residues.